Each of the 24 T cell receptor beta chains below was sequenced from the same sample in a study of CD8 T cells in Susac syndrome. RNA totalling roughly 0.45 to 1 ug underwent reverse transcription with random hexamers. TCRdb reprocessed the immunoSEQ multiplex PCR reads via MiXCR and lists one record per CDR3 protein. The data show 150,000 to 200,000 distinct CDR3 sequences, around 95% seen once. The specimen sequenced was CD4+ T cells from PBMCs. The receptors originated from a human donor with Susac syndrome.

The J gene is TRBJ2-7, the V gene TRBV12-3 or TRBV12-4, with 9 bases fitting TRBD1. J lost 3 bases, V lost 6 bases, and 6 bases had no gene match. CDR3 size: 14 residues. CDR3 amino acids: CASRGQGRYYEQYF. CDR3 DNA: TGTGCCAGCAGGGGACAGGGTAGATACTACGAGCAGTACTTC.

V gene TRBV30 combines with J gene TRBJ1-1; D uncertain. The CDR3 is 11 residues long. Germline V CDR1 and CDR2: GTSNPN, SVGIG (reference sequence). The V end lost 2 bases, the J end lost 10 bases, and 11 bases lay between the germline ends. The CDR3, as DNA: TGTGCCTGGAGTCCGGGTGCTTCAGCTTTCTTT. This gives the protein CAWSPGASAFF.

The V and J genes are TRBV4-1 and TRBJ2-2; 7 positions match TRBD1. The CDR3 is made up of 17 amino acids. Looked up from germline, CDR1 is MGHRA and CDR2 is YSYEKL. V trimming: 2 bases; J trimming: 2 bases; junction bases outside the gene matches: 8. The CDR3 is CASSQPGQRINTGELFF. CDR3 bases: TGCGCCAGCAGCCAACCGGGACAGCGAATAAACACCGGGGAGCTGTTTTTT.

The V call is TRBV12-3 or TRBV12-4, the J call TRBJ2-5; 8 nucleotides match TRBD1. The ends lost 7 bases at V and 5 bases at J; junction bases unmatched: 9. This CDR3 comprises 14 residues. The CDR3 DNA reads TGTGCCAGCACCCCAGGCAGGGGGCCGGAGACCCAGTACTTC. Its protein is CASTPGRGPETQYF.

The chain carries TRBV12-3 or TRBV12-4 and TRBJ1-1; D call uncertain. The CDR3 spans 10 residues. Deletions cut 8 bases from V and 4 bases from J, with 5 bases between. For the CDR3, the DNA is TGTGCCAGCGGACGCACTGAAGCTTTCTTT. This sequence encodes CASGRTEAFF.

The chain carries TRBV5-1 and TRBJ1-1; possible D gene TRBD1, 5 bases. V was pared by 0 bases and J by 7 bases, with 13 bases between. The germline V gene has CDR1 SGHRS and CDR2 YFSETQ. The CDR3 consists of 14 residues. Here the CDR3 DNA reads TGCGCCAGCAGCTTGGTGGGGGAACGGGGTGAAGCTTTCTTT. It specifies CASSLVGERGEAFF. Complete variable domain (other parts from reference TRBV5-1 and TRBJ1-1): KAGVTQTPRYLIKTRGQQVTLSCSPISGHRSVSWYQQTPGQGLQFLFEYFSETQRNKGNFPGRFSGRQFSNSRSEMNVSTLELGDSALYLCASSLVGERGEAFFGQGTRLTVV.

The rearrangement links TRBV10-2 to TRBJ2-7; D gene unclear. The CDR3 covers 9 residues. Germline assignment: CDR1 WSHSY and CDR2 SAAADI. Deletions cut 8 bases from V and 5 bases from J, with 4 bases between. The CDR3 region is CASGHEQYF. The CDR3 DNA reads as TGCGCCAGCGGCCACGAGCAGTACTTC.

The V call is TRBV19, the J call TRBJ1-5, with a possible D match to TRBD1 (6 bases). CDR3 length equals 16 residues. The V end was cut by 5 bases, the J end by 1 base, with 15 bases between. CDR1 and CDR2 from the germline V gene are LNHDA and SQIVND (reference sequence). The CDR3 loop reads CASSQIQGVSNQPQHF. Written as DNA, the CDR3 is TGTGCCAGTAGTCAAATACAGGGAGTAAGCAATCAGCCCCAGCATTTT.

This chain connects TRBV27 to TRBJ2-7, with TRBD1 matching over 7 bases. The junction had 7 bases not matched to a gene; V was cut back by 5 bases and J by 0 bases. Looked up from germline, CDR1 is MNHEY and CDR2 is SMNVEV (reference sequence). The CDR3 extends over 15 amino acids. CDR3 DNA: TGTGCCAGCAGTCTGGGACAGTCCAGCTCCTACGAGCAGTACTTC. Its translation is CASSLGQSSSYEQYF.

The chain carries TRBV5-1 and TRBJ1-4, with TRBD1 as a possible D gene (5 bases). Germline V CDR1 and CDR2: SGHRS, YFSETQ. The CDR3 is made up of 14 amino acids. V lost 0 bases, J lost 5 bases, and 8 bases lay in between. The CDR3 nucleotides are TGCGCCAGCAGCTTGGGACAGTTAAATGAAAAACTGTTTTTT. This gives the protein CASSLGQLNEKLFF. Combining the CDR3 with reference TRBV5-1 and TRBJ1-4 gives the whole variable domain KAGVTQTPRYLIKTRGQQVTLSCSPISGHRSVSWYQQTPGQGLQFLFEYFSETQRNKGNFPGRFSGRQFSNSRSEMNVSTLELGDSALYLCASSLGQLNEKLFFGSGTQLSVL.

V is TRBV20-1 and J is TRBJ2-1, with a tentative D call TRBD2 (5 bases). V dropped 2 bases and J dropped 7 bases, with 9 bases sitting between them. Germline lookup yields CDR1 DFQATT and CDR2 SNEGSKA (reference sequence). The CDR3 is 12 residues long. The chain's CDR3 is CSARLGENEQFF. CDR3 nucleotides: TGCAGTGCTAGATTGGGAGAGAATGAGCAGTTCTTC.

The genes are TRBV13 and TRBJ2-4; D possibly corresponds to TRBD1 (6 bases). V shed 2 bases and J shed 6 bases, with 23 bases lying between them. CDR1 and CDR2 from the germline V gene are PRHDT and FYEKMQ (reference sequence). This CDR3 contains 18 residues. The CDR3, as DNA: TGTGCCAGCAGCTTATCCCGGGTACAGGGTCTTCTTAGAAACATTCAGTACTTC. This encodes CASSLSRVQGLLRNIQYF. The full variable domain, with the rest looked up from reference TRBV13 and TRBJ2-4, is AAGVIQSPRHLIKEKRETATLKCYPIPRHDTVYWYQQGPGQDPQFLISFYEKMQSDKGSIPDRFSAQQFSDYHSELNMSSLELGDSALYFCASSLSRVQGLLRNIQYFGAGTRLSVL.

V usage is TRBV7-2 and J usage is TRBJ2-1; D is ambiguous. Trimming pared 2 bases from V and 0 bases from J, leaving 5 bases between. The CDR3 length is 14 residues. Germline loops: CDR1 SGHTA, CDR2 FQGNSA. CDR3 residues: CASSLKSSYNEQFF. In DNA form, the CDR3 reads TGTGCCAGCAGCTTAAAGAGCTCCTACAATGAGCAGTTCTTC.

The chain recombines TRBV6-6 with TRBJ1-3, with D perhaps matching TRBD1 (5 bases). Germline values: CDR1 MNHNY, CDR2 SVGAGI (reference sequence). V was pared by 7 bases and J by 2 bases, with 9 bases between. The length of the CDR3 is 13 residues. The CDR3 DNA is TGTGCCAGCACCAGGGCCCCTGGAAACACCATATATTTT. This encodes CASTRAPGNTIYF.

The genes are TRBV5-6 and TRBJ2-2, with D maybe TRBD2 (5 bases). In germline, CDR1 is SGHDT, CDR2 YYEEEE. The CDR3 consists of 14 residues. V dropped 5 bases and J dropped 8 bases, with 16 bases sitting between them. CDR3 sequence reads: CASRPQLGSGELFF. CDR3 DNA sequence: TGTGCCAGCAGACCTCAACTAGGTTCTGGGGAGCTGTTTTTT. Using reference TRBV5-6 and TRBJ2-2 for the parts outside the CDR3, the full variable domain is DAGVTQSPTHLIKTRGQQVTLRCSPKSGHDTVSWYQQALGQGPQFIFQYYEEEERQRGNFPDRFSGHQFPNYSSELNVNALLLGDSALYLCASRPQLGSGELFFGEGSRLTVL.

This CDR3 is CASSSQGAGMNTEAFF. In DNA form, the CDR3 reads TGCGCCAGCAGCTCCCAGGGGGCGGGCATGAACACTGAAGCTTTCTTT. The chain is built from TRBV5-1 and TRBJ1-1, with TRBD1 matching 8 bases. Trimming at V came to 3 bases and at J to 0 bases, leaving 7 bases not matched to a gene. The CDR3 has 16 amino acids. CDR1 is SGHRS and CDR2 is YFSETQ in the germline V gene. The whole variable domain, filled in from reference TRBV5-1 and TRBJ1-1, reads KAGVTQTPRYLIKTRGQQVTLSCSPISGHRSVSWYQQTPGQGLQFLFEYFSETQRNKGNFPGRFSGRQFSNSRSEMNVSTLELGDSALYLCASSSQGAGMNTEAFFGQGTRLTVV.

The chain couples TRBV29-1 to TRBJ1-3, with D uncertain. V lost 3 bases to trimming and J lost 2 bases, with 8 bases between them. This CDR3 has 13 amino acids. Germline CDR1 is SQVTM and CDR2 is ANQGSEA. The CDR3 bases are TGCAGCGTTGAGTTAGGGACTGGAAACACCATATATTTT. This codes for CSVELGTGNTIYF. Together with reference TRBV29-1 and TRBJ1-3, the CDR3 gives the full variable domain: SAVISQKPSRDICQRGTSLTIQCQVDSQVTMMFWYRQQPGQSLTLIATANQGSEATYESGFVIDKFPISRPNLTFSTLTVSNMSPEDSSIYLCSVELGTGNTIYFGEGSWLTVV.

The chain combines TRBV30 with TRBJ1-1; the D is unclear. Trimming left V 0 bases short and J 2 bases short, with 7 bases between. This CDR3 contains 13 residues. CDR1 and CDR2 (germline): GTSNPN, SVGIG (reference sequence). The CDR3 spells CAWSVISNTEAFF. DNA of the CDR3: TGTGCCTGGAGTGTAATTTCCAACACTGAAGCTTTCTTT.

The gene calls are TRBV28 and TRBJ2-3; 11 bases match TRBD2. Germline loops: CDR1 MDHEN, CDR2 SYDVKM. Trimming removed 3 bases from V and 9 bases from J; junction bases left unmatched: 11. The CDR3 is 16 amino acids. The CDR3 DNA reads as TGTGCCAGCAGTTTGACTAGCGGGGCGGCACCGTCGACGCAGTATTTT. Amino acids: CASSLTSGAAPSTQYF. The full variable domain, in which reference TRBV28 and TRBJ2-3 provide the parts outside the CDR3, is DVKVTQSSRYLVKRTGEKVFLECVQDMDHENMFWYRQDPGLGLRLIYFSYDVKMKEKGDIPEGYSVSREKKERFSLILESASTNQTSMYLCASSLTSGAAPSTQYFGPGTRLTVL.

This clonotype has a single count. This rearrangement joins TRBV14 to TRBJ2-7; no clear D gene. CDR1 and CDR2 from the germline V gene are SGHDN and FVKESK. This CDR3 is 13 amino acids long. V was trimmed by 4 bases and J by 3 bases, leaving 10 bases between them. The DNA of the CDR3 is TGTGCCAGCAGCCCCGGGCCCCTCTACGAGCAGTACTTC. It codes for CASSPGPLYEQYF.

The rearrangement joins TRBV27 to TRBJ2-7; D unresolved. This CDR3 region has 14 residues. Trimming shortened V by 2 bases and J by 0 bases, and 8 bases separated the two germline ends. Germline CDR1 reads MNHEY; CDR2 reads SMNVEV (reference sequence). The CDR3 DNA sequence: TGTGCCAGCAGTTTAAATAGGGTCTCCTACGAGCAGTACTTC. The encoded protein is CASSLNRVSYEQYF.

The rearrangement joins TRBV20-1 to TRBJ2-3; 8 bases are shared with TRBD1. Germline V CDR1 and CDR2: DFQATT, SNEGSKA (reference sequence). This CDR3 has 15 residues. After removal of 6 bases from V and 1 base from J, the junction contained 9 bases not matched to a gene. The CDR3 region has the DNA TGCAGTGCCCTTCCCGGACAGGGAGGCACAGATACGCAGTATTTT. Its protein product is CSALPGQGGTDTQYF.

The rearrangement joins TRBV20-1 to TRBJ2-3; TRBD2 aligns across 10 bases. From germline, CDR1 is DFQATT and CDR2 SNEGSKA (reference sequence). Germline trimming cut 5 bases from V and 2 bases from J; bases unmatched to any gene: 4. This CDR3 is 14 amino acids long. The CDR3 protein is CSAPTSGVTDTQYF. The CDR3 DNA reads TGCAGTGCTCCAACTAGCGGGGTCACAGATACGCAGTATTTT.

CDR3 DNA: TGTGCCAGCAGCCAGTTCCCCTACGAGCAGTACTTC. As protein: CASSQFPYEQYF. The chain is built from TRBV14 and TRBJ2-7; D gene uncertain. The CDR3 loop spans 12 amino acids. The germline V and J ends were trimmed by 3 bases and 2 bases, with 5 bases remaining between them. Germline CDR1 and CDR2: SGHDN and FVKESK.